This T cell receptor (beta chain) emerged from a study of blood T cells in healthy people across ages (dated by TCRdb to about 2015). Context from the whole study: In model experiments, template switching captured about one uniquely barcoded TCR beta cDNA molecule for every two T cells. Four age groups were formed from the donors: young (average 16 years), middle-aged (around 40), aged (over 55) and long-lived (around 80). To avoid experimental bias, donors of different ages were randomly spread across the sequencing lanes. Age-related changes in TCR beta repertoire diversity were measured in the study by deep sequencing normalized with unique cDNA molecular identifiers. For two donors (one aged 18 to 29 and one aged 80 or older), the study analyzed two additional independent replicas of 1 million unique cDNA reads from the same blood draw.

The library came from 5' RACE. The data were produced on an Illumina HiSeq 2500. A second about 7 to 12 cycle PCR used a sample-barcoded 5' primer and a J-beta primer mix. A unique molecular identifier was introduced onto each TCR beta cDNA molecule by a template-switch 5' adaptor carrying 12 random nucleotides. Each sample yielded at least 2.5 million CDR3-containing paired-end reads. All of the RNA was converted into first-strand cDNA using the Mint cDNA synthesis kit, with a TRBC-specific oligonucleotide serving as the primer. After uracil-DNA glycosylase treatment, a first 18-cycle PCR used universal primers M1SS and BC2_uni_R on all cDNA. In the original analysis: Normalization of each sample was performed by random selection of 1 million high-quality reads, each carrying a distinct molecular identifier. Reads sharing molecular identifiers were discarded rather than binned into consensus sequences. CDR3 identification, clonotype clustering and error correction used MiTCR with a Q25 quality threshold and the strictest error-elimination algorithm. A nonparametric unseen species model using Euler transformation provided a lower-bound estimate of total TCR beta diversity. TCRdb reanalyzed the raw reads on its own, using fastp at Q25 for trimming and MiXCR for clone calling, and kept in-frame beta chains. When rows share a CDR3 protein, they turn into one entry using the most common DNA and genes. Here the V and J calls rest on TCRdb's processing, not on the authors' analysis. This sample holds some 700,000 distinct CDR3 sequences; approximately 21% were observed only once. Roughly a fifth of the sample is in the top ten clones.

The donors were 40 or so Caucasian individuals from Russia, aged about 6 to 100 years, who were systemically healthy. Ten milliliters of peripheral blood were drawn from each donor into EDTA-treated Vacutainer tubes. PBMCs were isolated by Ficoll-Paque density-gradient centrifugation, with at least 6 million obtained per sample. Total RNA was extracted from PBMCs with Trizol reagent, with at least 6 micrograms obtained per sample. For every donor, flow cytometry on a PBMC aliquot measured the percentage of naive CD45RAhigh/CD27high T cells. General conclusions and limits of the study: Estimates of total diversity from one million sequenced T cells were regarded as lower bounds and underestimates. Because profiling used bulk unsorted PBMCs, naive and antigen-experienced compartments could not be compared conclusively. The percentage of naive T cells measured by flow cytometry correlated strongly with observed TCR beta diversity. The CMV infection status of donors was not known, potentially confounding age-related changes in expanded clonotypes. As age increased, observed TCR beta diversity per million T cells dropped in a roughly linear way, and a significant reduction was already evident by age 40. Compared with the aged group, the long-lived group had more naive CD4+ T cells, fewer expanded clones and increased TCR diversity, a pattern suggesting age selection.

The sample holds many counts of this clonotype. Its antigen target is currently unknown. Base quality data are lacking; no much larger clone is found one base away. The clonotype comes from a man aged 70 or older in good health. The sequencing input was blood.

Here is the DNA: TGTGCCAGCAAAAGTCTGGGCCGGCGGGGTCGGAATGAAAAACTGTTTTTT. It specifies CASKSLGRRGRNEKLFF. The chain is assembled from TRBV6-5 and TRBJ1-4; confidence is insufficient to name the D gene. The CDR3 starts with the cysteine, ends with the phenylalanine, and has 17 residues. The CDR3 DNA has 51 bases and is translated from base 1. At the junction V is shortened by 7 bases and J by 5 bases, with 23 bases in between. Looking up the germline V gene yields CDR1 MNHEY and CDR2 SVGAGI.